These T cell receptor beta chains were read from a single sample in a study of technical replicates of blood from several donors. Clones were read by immunoSEQ multiplex PCR, and TCRdb kept only the in-frame ones, dropping some. The sample lists tens of thousands of clones; around 97% were seen once. The sample was T cells isolated from PBMCs. Every receptor here comes from a human donor in good health. The CDR3 runs from the conserved cysteine through the conserved F or W. The D gene is left open where the match is weak. A row's size may be missing; if present it is once, few, many or a size class.

J | V | D | size | CDR3 | DNA
TRBJ2-5 | TRBV7-2 | TRBD1 | NA | CASSSNRGKETQYF | TGTGCCAGCAGCTCTAACAGGGGGAAAGAGACCCAGTACTTC
TRBJ1-2 | TRBV4-1 | NA | NA | CASSQVRGGDYGYTF | TGCGCCAGCAGCCAAGTTCGGGGAGGAGACTATGGCTACACCTTC
TRBJ2-3 | TRBV11-2 | TRBD1 | NA | CASSPRGQGVSSTDTQYF | TGTGCCAGCAGCCCTCGGGGACAGGGAGTTTCTAGCACAGATACGCAGTATTTT
TRBJ2-3 | TRBV4-1 | NA | NA | CASSHSPPAEADTQYF | TGCGCCAGCAGCCACTCTCCTCCCGCGGAGGCAGATACGCAGTATTTT
TRBJ2-7 | TRBV29-1 | TRBD1 | NA | CSVARGLGEQYF | TGCAGCGTTGCCAGGGGGCTGGGGGAGCAGTACTTC
TRBJ2-7 | TRBV5-4 | NA | NA | CASSSPSRTIPYEQYF | TGTGCCAGCAGCTCCCCCTCCCGGACTATTCCCTACGAGCAGTACTTC
TRBJ1-4 | TRBV11-3 | NA | NA | CASSTAAANEKLFF | TGTGCCAGCAGCACGGCGGCGGCTAATGAAAAACTGTTTTTT
TRBJ1-5 | TRBV7-8 | NA | NA | CASSLVPMGNQPQHF | TGTGCCAGCAGCTTAGTCCCTATGGGCAATCAGCCCCAGCATTTT
TRBJ1-5 | TRBV5-5 | NA | few | CASSLVGNILAQPQHF | TGTGCCAGCAGCTTGGTGGGTAATATCTTAGCTCAGCCCCAGCATTTT
TRBJ1-1 | TRBV7-9 | NA | NA | CASSLAPTMNTEAFF | TGTGCCAGCAGCTTAGCGCCGACAATGAACACTGAAGCTTTCTTT
TRBJ2-3 | TRBV4-1 | NA | NA | CASSLGRLVGHTQYF | TGCGCCAGCAGCCTAGGGAGGCTAGTAGGCCATACGCAGTATTTT
TRBJ2-7 | TRBV30 | NA | once | CAWRPTEGRISYEQYF | TGTGCCTGGAGGCCCACCGAGGGAAGGATCTCCTACGAGCAGTACTTC
TRBJ2-1 | TRBV7-3 | TRBD2 | NA | CASSGGLPYNEQFF | TGTGCCAGCAGCGGGGGACTACCTTACAATGAGCAGTTCTTC
TRBJ1-1 | TRBV30 | TRBD1 | NA | CAWNRGYETEAFF | TGTGCCTGGAACAGGGGGTATGAGACTGAAGCTTTCTTT
TRBJ2-1 | TRBV5-1 | TRBD1 | once | CASTSGTASYNEQFF | TGCGCCAGCACCTCCGGGACAGCCTCCTACAATGAGCAGTTCTTC